The T cell receptor beta chain under discussion was sequenced for a study of cytotoxic CD8 clonotypes in ibrutinib-treated CLL. Broader study findings: Clonotypes that were public were uncommon, and they contracted or stayed stable on treatment. The study found clonality rose at ibrutinib response, then fell toward baseline at progression. Starting clonality was above that of age-matched healthy donors and tracked circulating CD8+ T-cell counts.

Germline V CDR1 and CDR2: SGDLS, YYNGEE. The CDR3 is made up of 13 amino acids. V lost 3 bases, J lost 7 bases, and 12 bases lay in between. Genomic DNA (about 2 micrograms) was obtained from cryopreserved PBMCs for construction of TCR beta libraries. The repertoire was sequenced with immunoSEQ multiplex PCR; TCRdb's copy has only in-frame clones and lacks some. Of fewer than 75,000 clones listed, 65% to 75% are singletons. Remarks on this clone: The antigen remains unidentified.

This receptor was taken from a human donor with chronic lymphocytic leukemia. This chain joins TRBV9 and TRBJ2-3; D may match TRBD1 or TRBD2 (5 bases each). The source was PBMCs, collected after 12 months of ibrutinib treatment. The CDR3 is CASSASREYTQYF. CDR3 DNA sequence: TGTGCCAGCAGCGCTAGCAGGGAGTATACGCAGTATTTT. Full variable domain (missing parts from reference TRBV9 and TRBJ2-3): DSGVTQTPKHLITATGQRVTLRCSPRSGDLSVYWYQQSLDQGLQFLIQYYNGEERAKGNILERFSAQQFPDLHSELNLSSLELGDSALYFCASSASREYTQYFGPGTRLTVL.